This T cell receptor beta chain is from a study of T cell responses to AZD1222 COVID-19 vaccine. Study findings and constraints: Baseline seropositivity occurred in only six AZD1222 recipients. Sampled repertoires all dated from after the peak T cell response. Females outnumbered males among donors, who were mostly white British; clonal diversity was possibly underestimated. Among vaccine-associated CD4 TCRs, coverage spanned spike, with dominance at 160-218 and 743-854.

For this clone: Antigen: not known.

Here immunoSEQ multiplex PCR was the method, and the copy in TCRdb shows in-frame clones only, minus some. The repertoire holds some 170,000 clones, with around 89% as singletons. Unmatched junction bases numbered 4, after V lost 5 bases and J lost 4 bases. Germline CDR1 and CDR2: LNHDA and SQIVND (reference sequence). The CDR3 has 13 amino acids. The chain couples TRBV19 to TRBJ1-2; 7 bases align to TRBD1. The input for sequencing was peripheral blood, taken 28 days after the second dose of the MenACWY control vaccine. The sequence derives from an adult who received the MenACWY meningococcal vaccine as a control. CDR3 loop: CASSSGQRYGYTF. CDR3 DNA sequence: TGTGCCAGTAGTTCGGGACAGCGCTATGGCTACACCTTC.